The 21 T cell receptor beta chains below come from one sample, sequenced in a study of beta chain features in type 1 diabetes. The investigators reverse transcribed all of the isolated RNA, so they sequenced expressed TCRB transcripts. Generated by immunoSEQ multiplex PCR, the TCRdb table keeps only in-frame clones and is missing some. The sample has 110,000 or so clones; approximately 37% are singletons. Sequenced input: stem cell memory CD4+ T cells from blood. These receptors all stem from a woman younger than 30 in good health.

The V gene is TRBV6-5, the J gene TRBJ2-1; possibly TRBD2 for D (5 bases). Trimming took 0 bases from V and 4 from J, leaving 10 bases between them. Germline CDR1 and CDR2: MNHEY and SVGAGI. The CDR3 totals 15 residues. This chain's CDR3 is CASSYSMPGYNEQFF. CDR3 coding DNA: TGTGCCAGCAGTTACTCTATGCCGGGGTACAATGAGCAGTTCTTC.

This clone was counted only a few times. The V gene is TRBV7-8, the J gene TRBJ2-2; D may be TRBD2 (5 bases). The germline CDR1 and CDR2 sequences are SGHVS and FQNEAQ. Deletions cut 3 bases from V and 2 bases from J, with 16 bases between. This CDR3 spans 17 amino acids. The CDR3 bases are TGTGCCAGCAGCTTCATCGACGGACTCCCTAACACCGGGGAGCTGTTTTTT. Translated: CASSFIDGLPNTGELFF.

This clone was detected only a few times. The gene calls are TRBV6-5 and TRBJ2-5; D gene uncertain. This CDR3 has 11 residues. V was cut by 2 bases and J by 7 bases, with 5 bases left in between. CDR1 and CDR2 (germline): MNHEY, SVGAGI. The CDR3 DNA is TGTGCCAGCAGTTACCGGTGGACCCAGTACTTC. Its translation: CASSYRWTQYF.

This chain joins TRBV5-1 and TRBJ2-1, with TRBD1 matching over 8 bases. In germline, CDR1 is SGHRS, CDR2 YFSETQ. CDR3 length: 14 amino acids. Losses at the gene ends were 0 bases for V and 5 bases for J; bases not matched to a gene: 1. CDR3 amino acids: CASSLGTGNNEQFF. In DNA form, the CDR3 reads TGCGCCAGCAGCTTGGGGACAGGGAACAATGAGCAGTTCTTC.

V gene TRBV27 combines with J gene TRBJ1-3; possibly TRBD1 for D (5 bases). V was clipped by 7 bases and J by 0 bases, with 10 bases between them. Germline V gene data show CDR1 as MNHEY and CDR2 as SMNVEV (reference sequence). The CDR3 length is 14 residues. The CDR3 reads CASMNRFSGNTIYF. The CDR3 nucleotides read TGTGCCAGCATGAACAGGTTCTCTGGAAACACCATATATTTT.

CDR3: CAWGKGQNSWSGTQYF. CDR3 sequence (DNA): TGTGCCTGGGGGAAGGGACAGAACTCCTGGTCTGGTACGCAGTATTTT. This chain uses TRBV30 with TRBJ2-3; 7 bases match TRBD1. The V and J ends lost 5 bases and 8 bases, in that order; junction bases with no gene match: 19. The CDR3 totals 16 residues. Germline V gene sequence: CDR1 GTSNPN, CDR2 SVGIG (reference sequence).

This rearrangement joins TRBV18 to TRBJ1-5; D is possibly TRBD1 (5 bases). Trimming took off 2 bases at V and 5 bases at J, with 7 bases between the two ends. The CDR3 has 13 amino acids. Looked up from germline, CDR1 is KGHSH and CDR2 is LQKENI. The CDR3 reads CASSPWGDQPQHF. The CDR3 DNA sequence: TGTGCCAGCTCACCATGGGGGGATCAGCCCCAGCATTTT.

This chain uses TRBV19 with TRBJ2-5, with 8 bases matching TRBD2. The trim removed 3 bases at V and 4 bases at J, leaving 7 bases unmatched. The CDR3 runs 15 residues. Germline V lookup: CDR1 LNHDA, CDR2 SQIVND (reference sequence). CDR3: CASSIRSGIGETQYF. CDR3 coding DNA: TGTGCCAGTAGTATCCGTAGCGGGATAGGAGAGACCCAGTACTTC.

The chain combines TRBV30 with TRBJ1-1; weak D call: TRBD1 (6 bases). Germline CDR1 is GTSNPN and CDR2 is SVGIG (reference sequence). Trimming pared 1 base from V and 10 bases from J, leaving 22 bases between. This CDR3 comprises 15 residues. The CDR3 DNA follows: TGTGCCTGGAGTGGAATAGGAAGGGGCGTACAGGGAGCTTTCTTT. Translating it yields CAWSGIGRGVQGAFF.

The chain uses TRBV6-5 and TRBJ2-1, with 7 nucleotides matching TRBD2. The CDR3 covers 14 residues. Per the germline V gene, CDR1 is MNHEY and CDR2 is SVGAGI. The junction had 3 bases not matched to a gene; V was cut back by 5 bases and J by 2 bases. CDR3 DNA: TGTGCCAGCAGTCGACGGGAGGCCTACAATGAGCAGTTCTTC. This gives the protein CASSRREAYNEQFF.

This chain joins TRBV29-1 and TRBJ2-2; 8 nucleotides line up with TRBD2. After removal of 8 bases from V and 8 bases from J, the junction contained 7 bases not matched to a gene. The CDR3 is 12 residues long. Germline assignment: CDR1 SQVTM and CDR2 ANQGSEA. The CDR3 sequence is CSSGGVEGELFF. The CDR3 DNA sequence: TGCAGCTCGGGAGGGGTTGAAGGGGAGCTGTTTTTT.

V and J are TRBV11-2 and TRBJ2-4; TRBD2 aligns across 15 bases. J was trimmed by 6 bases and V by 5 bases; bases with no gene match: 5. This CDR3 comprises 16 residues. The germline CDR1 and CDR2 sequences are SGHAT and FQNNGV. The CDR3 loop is CASSPRTSGRGNIQYF. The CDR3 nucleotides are TGTGCCAGCAGCCCCCGGACTAGCGGGAGGGGAAACATTCAGTACTTC. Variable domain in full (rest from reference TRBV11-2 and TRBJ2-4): EAGVAQSPRYKIIEKRQSVAFWCNPISGHATLYWYQQILGQGPKLLIQFQNNGVVDDSQLPKDRFSAERLKGVDSTLKIQPAKLEDSAVYLCASSPRTSGRGNIQYFGAGTRLSVL.

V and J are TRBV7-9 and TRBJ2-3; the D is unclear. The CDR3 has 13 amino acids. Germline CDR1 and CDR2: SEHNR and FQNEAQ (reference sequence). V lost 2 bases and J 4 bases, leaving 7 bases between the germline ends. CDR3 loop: CASSLFLSDTQYF. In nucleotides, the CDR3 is TGTGCCAGCAGCTTATTTCTTTCAGATACGCAGTATTTT.

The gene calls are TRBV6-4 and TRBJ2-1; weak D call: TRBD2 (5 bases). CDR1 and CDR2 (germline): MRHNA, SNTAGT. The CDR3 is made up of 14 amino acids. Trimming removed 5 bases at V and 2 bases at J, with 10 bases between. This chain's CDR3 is CASSRESPYNEQFF. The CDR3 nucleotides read TGTGCCAGCAGTCGGGAATCCCCCTACAATGAGCAGTTCTTC.

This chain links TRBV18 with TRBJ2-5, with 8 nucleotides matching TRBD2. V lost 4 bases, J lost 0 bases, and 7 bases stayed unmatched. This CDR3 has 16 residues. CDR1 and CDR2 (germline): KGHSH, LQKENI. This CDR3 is CASSLRLATNQETQYF. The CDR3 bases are TGTGCCAGCTCACTAAGACTAGCGACTAACCAAGAGACCCAGTACTTC. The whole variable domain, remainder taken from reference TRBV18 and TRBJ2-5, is NAGVMQNPRHLVRRRGQEARLRCSPMKGHSHVYWYRQLPEEGLKFMVYLQKENIIDESGMPKERFSAEFPKEGPSILRIQQVVRGDSAAYFCASSLRLATNQETQYFGPGTRLLVL.

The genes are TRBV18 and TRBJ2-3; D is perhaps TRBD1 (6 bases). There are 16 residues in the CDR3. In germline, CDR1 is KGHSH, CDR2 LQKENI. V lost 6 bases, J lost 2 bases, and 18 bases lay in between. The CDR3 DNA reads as TGTGCCAGCTCCCAACAACAGGGTGCCCCCACAGATACGCAGTATTTT. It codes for CASSQQQGAPTDTQYF.

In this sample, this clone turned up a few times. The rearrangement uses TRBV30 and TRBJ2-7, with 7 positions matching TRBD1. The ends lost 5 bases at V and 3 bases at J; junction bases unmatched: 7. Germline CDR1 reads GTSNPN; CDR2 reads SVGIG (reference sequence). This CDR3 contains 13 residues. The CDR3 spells CAWQTGSGYEQYF. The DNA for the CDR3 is TGTGCCTGGCAGACAGGGTCGGGCTACGAGCAGTACTTC.

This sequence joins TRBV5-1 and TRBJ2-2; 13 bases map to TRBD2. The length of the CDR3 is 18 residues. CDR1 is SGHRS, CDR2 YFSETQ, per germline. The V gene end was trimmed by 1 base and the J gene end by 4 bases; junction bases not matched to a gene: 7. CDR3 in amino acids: CASSLPGTSGTGTGELFF. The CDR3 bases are TGCGCCAGCAGCTTGCCCGGGACTAGCGGGACAGGCACCGGGGAGCTGTTTTTT.

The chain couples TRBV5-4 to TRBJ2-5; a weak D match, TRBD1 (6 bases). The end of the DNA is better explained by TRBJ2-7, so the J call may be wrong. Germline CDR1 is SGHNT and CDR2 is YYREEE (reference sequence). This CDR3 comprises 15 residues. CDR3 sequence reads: CASSPGQLYSYEQYF. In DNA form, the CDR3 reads TGTGCCAGCAGCCCCGGACAGCTTTACTCCTACGAGCAGTACTTC.

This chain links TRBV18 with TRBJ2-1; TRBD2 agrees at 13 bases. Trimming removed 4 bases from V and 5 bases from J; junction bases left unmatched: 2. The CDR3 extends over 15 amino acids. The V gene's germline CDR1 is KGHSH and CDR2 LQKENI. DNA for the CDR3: TGTGCCAGCTCACGCGGGACTAGCGGGAACAATGAGCAGTTCTTC. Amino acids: CASSRGTSGNNEQFF. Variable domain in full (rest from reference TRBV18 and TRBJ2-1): NAGVMQNPRHLVRRRGQEARLRCSPMKGHSHVYWYRQLPEEGLKFMVYLQKENIIDESGMPKERFSAEFPKEGPSILRIQQVVRGDSAAYFCASSRGTSGNNEQFFGPGTRLTVL.

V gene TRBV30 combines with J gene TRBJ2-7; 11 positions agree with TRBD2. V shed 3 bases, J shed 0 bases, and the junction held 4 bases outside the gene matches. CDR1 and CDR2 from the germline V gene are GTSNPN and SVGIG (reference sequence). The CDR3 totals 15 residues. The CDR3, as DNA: TGTGCCTGGAGCGGAACTAGCGGGAGCTCCTACGAGCAGTACTTC. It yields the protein CAWSGTSGSSYEQYF. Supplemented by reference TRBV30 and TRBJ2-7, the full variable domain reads SQTIHQWPATLVQPVGSPLSLECTVEGTSNPNLYWYRQAAGRGLQLLFYSVGIGQISSEVPQNLSASRPQDRQFILSSKKLLLSDSGFYLCAWSGTSGSSYEQYFGPGTRLTVT.